Below are 18 T cell receptor beta chains sequenced from a single sample in a study of cytomegalovirus exposure and HLA in healthy donors. The PCR had 60 Vbeta and 13 Jbeta primers. Measured with immunoSEQ multiplex PCR; TCRdb has only the in-frame clones, and not every one. The profile covers some 89,000 clones, with roughly 80% appearing a single time and 1.5% to 2% taken by the ten largest. The sequenced sample was PBMCs. These receptors were obtained from a woman between 25 and 40 years old in good health and CMV-seronegative.

The rearrangement links TRBV28 to TRBJ2-5; weak D call: TRBD2 (5 bases). CDR1 and CDR2 from the germline V gene are MDHEN and SYDVKM. This CDR3 contains 14 residues. V was shortened by 2 bases and J by 4 bases, with 11 bases between the two germline ends. This chain's CDR3 is CASSLPLEGETQYF. CDR3 DNA sequence: TGTGCCAGCAGTTTACCCTTAGAGGGAGAGACCCAGTACTTC.

This chain joins TRBV6-1 and TRBJ2-7; D is undetermined. Germline lookup yields CDR1 MNHNS and CDR2 SASEGT. V was shortened by 4 bases and J by 3 bases, with 10 bases between the two germline ends. The CDR3 spans 13 residues. The CDR3 reads CASSANSYYEQYF. DNA of the CDR3: TGTGCCAGCAGTGCTAACAGTTACTACGAGCAGTACTTC.

This clone has a handful of counts. The chain links TRBV4-2 to TRBJ2-5; D call uncertain. This CDR3 has 14 residues. Trimming stripped 4 bases from V and 0 bases from J, with 9 bases between. Germline V lookup: CDR1 LGHNA, CDR2 YNFKEQ. The CDR3: CASSPLRDQETQYF. CDR3 sequence (DNA): TGTGCCAGCAGCCCTCTACGGGACCAAGAGACCCAGTACTTC.

The chain recombines TRBV7-3 with TRBJ2-5, with D perhaps matching TRBD2 (6 bases). CDR3 length equals 15 residues. Germline-derived CDR1 and CDR2 are SGHTA and FQGTGA. V was pared by 5 bases and J by 4 bases, with 17 bases between. The CDR3 sequence is CASSRYGGGGETQYF. CDR3 bases: TGTGCCAGCAGCCGATACGGGGGAGGAGGAGAGACCCAGTACTTC.

The chain recombines TRBV4-3 with TRBJ2-7, with TRBD1 as a possible D gene (5 bases). The CDR3 spans 15 residues. Germline V CDR1 and CDR2: LGHNA, YSLEER. With 4 bases removed from V and 1 base from J, the gap between germline ends came to 14 bases. CDR3 sequence reads: CASSPGPPTSYEQYF. CDR3 bases: TGCGCCAGCAGCCCAGGGCCACCTACTTCCTACGAGCAGTACTTC.

CDR3 in DNA: TGTGCCAGCAGACCACAAAGCTCCTACGAGCAGTACTTC. Translating gives CASRPQSSYEQYF. The V gene is TRBV6-5, the J gene TRBJ2-7, with unresolved D. The CDR3 runs to 13 residues. The V end was cut by 6 bases, the J end by 0 bases, with 9 bases between. Germline V gene sequence: CDR1 MNHEY, CDR2 SVGAGI.

The count of this clone is one. This chain joins TRBV5-4 and TRBJ2-5, with 11 bases that match TRBD1. The V segment lost 5 bases and the J segment 6 bases; nucleotides outside the gene matches: 3. Per the germline V gene, CDR1 is SGHNT and CDR2 is YYREEE (reference sequence). CDR3 length: 13 amino acids. CDR3 protein: CASRADRGQTQYF. The CDR3, as DNA: TGTGCCAGCAGAGCGGACAGGGGGCAGACCCAGTACTTC.

This chain joins TRBV6-1 and TRBJ2-7, with D perhaps TRBD1 (7 bases). V was cut by 5 bases and J by 6 bases, with 20 bases left in between. This CDR3 contains 15 residues. Per germline, CDR1 MNHNS and CDR2 SASEGT. The CDR3 region has the DNA TGTGCCAGCAGTCTTCTGGCAGGGGGGTTGGGCGAGCAGTACTTC. Translating it yields CASSLLAGGLGEQYF.

This clone was counted only a few times. V and J are TRBV28 and TRBJ1-1, with 8 bases aligning to TRBD1. The CDR3 is 16 amino acids. Unmatched junction bases numbered 11, after V lost 5 bases and J lost 3 bases. Germline assignment: CDR1 MDHEN and CDR2 SYDVKM. This CDR3 reads CASSELRGLRDTEAFF. The CDR3 DNA is TGTGCCAGCAGTGAACTCAGGGGGCTCAGGGACACTGAAGCTTTCTTT.

The table lists this clone with a count of one. The chain couples TRBV19 to TRBJ2-3, with 7 bases aligning to TRBD2. From germline, CDR1 is LNHDA and CDR2 SQIVND (reference sequence). This CDR3 region has 14 residues. V trimming: 8 bases; J trimming: 2 bases; junction bases outside the gene matches: 7. CDR3 nucleotide sequence: TGTGCCAGTCAAACCGGGACTACCACAGATACGCAGTATTTT. Protein product: CASQTGTTTDTQYF.

The V and J genes are TRBV4-2 and TRBJ2-2, with 13 positions matching TRBD2. This CDR3 is 18 amino acids long. V lost 1 base and J lost 5; bases outside the gene matches: 7. Germline V CDR1 and CDR2: LGHNA, YNFKEQ. The DNA of the CDR3 is TGTGCCAGCAGCCAAGTACTAGCGGGAGGGTCGGGGACCGGGGAGCTGTTTTTT. Encoded protein: CASSQVLAGGSGTGELFF.

For the CDR3, the DNA is TGTGCCAGCAGTTCGTCTGGACAGGAGATAGGTGGCTACACCTTC. This codes for CASSSSGQEIGGYTF. This chain links TRBV28 with TRBJ1-2, with 7 positions matching TRBD1. V dropped 4 bases and J dropped 7; count of bases not matched to a gene: 12. The CDR3 contains 15 residues. Germline-derived CDR1 and CDR2 are MDHEN and SYDVKM.

The chain employs TRBV5-1 and TRBJ2-2, with 11 bases lining up with TRBD1. Germline CDR1 is SGHRS and CDR2 is YFSETQ. The J segment lost 0 bases and the V segment lost 4 bases, leaving 2 bases of the junction unmatched. The length of the CDR3 is 16 residues. CDR3 amino acids: CASSPGQGANTGELFF. DNA for the CDR3: TGCGCCAGCAGCCCGGGACAGGGGGCGAACACCGGGGAGCTGTTTTTT.

This clone has only one observation. The chain links TRBV4-1 to TRBJ1-2; D gene unclear. This CDR3 is 14 amino acids long. V dropped 0 bases and J dropped 10 bases, with 15 bases sitting between them. CDR1 is MGHRA and CDR2 is YSYEKL in the germline V gene. CDR3 region: CASSQEPGRLFYTF. The CDR3 nucleotides are TGCGCCAGCAGCCAAGAACCAGGAAGACTATTCTACACCTTC.

This chain connects TRBV30 to TRBJ2-7, with TRBD1 matching over 7 bases. V shed 2 bases, J shed 1 base, and the junction held 5 bases outside the gene matches. CDR1 and CDR2 (germline): GTSNPN, SVGIG (reference sequence). This CDR3 has 14 amino acids. CDR3: CAWSPDRASYEQYF. The CDR3 region has the DNA TGTGCCTGGAGTCCCGACAGGGCTTCCTACGAGCAGTACTTC.

The chain joins TRBV7-9 to TRBJ2-2; 7 nucleotides line up with TRBD2. Losses at the gene ends were 4 bases for V and 6 bases for J; bases not matched to a gene: 14. Germline values: CDR1 SEHNR, CDR2 FQNEAQ (reference sequence). This CDR3 is built from 17 residues. CDR3 bases: TGTGCCAGCAGCTACCCCTTCGGGGGGTGGGTATCCGGGGAGCTGTTTTTT. The encoded protein is CASSYPFGGWVSGELFF.

The rearrangement links TRBV6-4 to TRBJ2-2; 7 bases are a match to TRBD1. J lost 2 bases, V lost 3 bases, and 6 bases had no gene match. CDR1 and CDR2 from the germline V gene are MRHNA and SNTAGT. CDR3 length equals 16 residues. CDR3 protein: CASSDLTGFNTGELFF. CDR3 nucleotides: TGTGCCAGCAGTGATTTGACAGGGTTCAACACCGGGGAGCTGTTTTTT.

The V gene is TRBV6-5, the J gene TRBJ2-2; D call uncertain. Germline V gene sequence: CDR1 MNHEY, CDR2 SVGAGI. Trimming cost V 2 bases and J 1 base, with 11 bases left between them. This CDR3 contains 16 residues. The CDR3 protein is CASSYLSLGNTGELFF. CDR3 DNA: TGTGCCAGCAGTTACCTTTCCCTCGGGAACACCGGGGAGCTGTTTTTT.